These 10 T cell receptor beta chains were sequenced from one sample in a study of cytomegalovirus exposure and HLA in healthy donors. Clones were read by immunoSEQ multiplex PCR, and TCRdb kept only the in-frame ones, dropping some. The sample carries more than 300,000 clones, 86% recorded once. Sequences were obtained from PBMCs. The receptors were gathered from a woman younger than 30 in good health and CMV-seronegative.

The chain has TRBV28 and TRBJ1-5; possibly TRBD1 for D (5 bases). Trimming left V 0 bases short and J 0 bases short, with 6 bases between. The germline V gene has CDR1 MDHEN and CDR2 SYDVKM. CDR3 length: 15 residues. CDR3 DNA sequence: TGTGCCAGCAGTTTATGGACAGTTAGCAATCAGCCCCAGCATTTT. Protein: CASSLWTVSNQPQHF.

This clone appeared once. The V gene is TRBV11-2, the J gene TRBJ2-7, with D hard to call. The V gene's germline CDR1 is SGHAT and CDR2 FQNNGV. The CDR3 contains 12 residues. V was pared by 0 bases and J by 3 bases, with 3 bases between. CDR3 protein: CASSLDGYEQYF. For the CDR3, the DNA is TGTGCCAGCAGCTTAGACGGCTACGAGCAGTACTTC.

V and J are TRBV5-1 and TRBJ2-7; D gene ambiguous. The V end was cut by 4 bases, the J end by 4 bases, with 12 bases between. The CDR3 has 13 residues. Germline loops: CDR1 SGHRS, CDR2 YFSETQ. The CDR3 protein is CASSPWPGYEQYF. CDR3 in DNA: TGCGCCAGCAGCCCTTGGCCGGGTTACGAGCAGTACTTC.

The genes are TRBV6-5 and TRBJ2-3, with D possibly matching TRBD2 (5 bases). This CDR3 spans 13 amino acids. Per the germline V gene, CDR1 is MNHEY and CDR2 is SVGAGI. Trimming removed 6 bases from V and 2 bases from J, with 9 bases in between. CDR3 coding DNA: TGTGCCAGCAGGAGAGCGGTCACAGATACGCAGTATTTT. Its translation: CASRRAVTDTQYF.

The rearrangement joins TRBV7-9 to TRBJ2-7; D gene ambiguous. The CDR3 is 12 residues long. V shed 2 bases and J shed 5 bases, with 7 bases lying between them. Germline V CDR1 and CDR2: SEHNR, FQNEAQ (reference sequence). The CDR3 nucleotides read TGTGCCAGCAGCTTAATAAGCGACGAGCAGTACTTC. Residues: CASSLISDEQYF.

In this sample, this clone turned up a few times. CDR3 loop: CASRTGTSGTNEQFF. CDR3 coding DNA: TGTGCCAGCAGGACCGGGACTAGCGGGACAAATGAGCAGTTCTTC. The gene calls are TRBV6-6 and TRBJ2-1; TRBD2 aligns across 13 bases. Germline V gene data show CDR1 as MNHNY and CDR2 as SVGAGI (reference sequence). Trimming took 6 bases from V and 7 from J; bases not matched to a gene: 6. This CDR3 region has 15 residues.

The V gene is TRBV9, the J gene TRBJ2-1; 14 nucleotides match TRBD2. The CDR3 length is 15 residues. In germline, CDR1 is SGDLS, CDR2 YYNGEE. V lost 3 bases and J lost 8; bases outside the gene matches: 4. This CDR3 is CASSGLAGGPDEQFF. CDR3 DNA sequence: TGTGCCAGCAGCGGACTAGCGGGAGGGCCAGATGAGCAGTTCTTC.

This clone turned up a few times. This rearrangement joins TRBV28 to TRBJ1-4; D call uncertain. Per germline, CDR1 MDHEN and CDR2 SYDVKM. CDR3 size: 12 residues. Trimming took 2 bases from V and 16 from J, leaving 14 bases between them. CDR3 in DNA: TGTGCCAGCAGTTTAGCAGGAGGGCTCCGGTTTTTT. Translated, it gives CASSLAGGLRFF.

The count of this clone is one. The rearrangement uses TRBV11-1 and TRBJ2-7, with D hard to call. The CDR3 extends over 14 amino acids. The V and J ends lost 2 bases and 9 bases respectively, with 17 bases between them. Germline-derived CDR1 and CDR2 are SGHAT and FQDESV (reference sequence). The CDR3 DNA sequence: TGTGCCAGCAGCTTATCGGTACCCAGCGTGGGGCAGTACTTC. Amino acids: CASSLSVPSVGQYF.

The rearrangement links TRBV11-2 to TRBJ2-7, with D tentatively TRBD2 (5 bases). Trimming removed 4 bases at V and 3 bases at J, with 16 bases between. This CDR3 has 15 amino acids. In germline, CDR1 is SGHAT, CDR2 FQNNGV. CDR3 nucleotide sequence: TGTGCCAGCAGCTACAGTAGAGGGAGTGGCTACGAGCAGTACTTC. Translated: CASSYSRGSGYEQYF.